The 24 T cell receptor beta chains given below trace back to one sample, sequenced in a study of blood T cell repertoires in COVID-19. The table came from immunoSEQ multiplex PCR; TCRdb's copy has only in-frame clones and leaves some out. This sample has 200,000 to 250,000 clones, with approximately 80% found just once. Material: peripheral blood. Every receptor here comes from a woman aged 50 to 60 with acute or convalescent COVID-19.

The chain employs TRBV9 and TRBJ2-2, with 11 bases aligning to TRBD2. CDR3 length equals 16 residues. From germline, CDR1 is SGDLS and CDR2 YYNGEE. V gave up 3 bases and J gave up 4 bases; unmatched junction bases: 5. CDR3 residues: CASSDSGRDVTGELFF. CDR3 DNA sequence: TGTGCCAGCAGCGATAGCGGGAGGGATGTCACCGGGGAGCTGTTTTTT.

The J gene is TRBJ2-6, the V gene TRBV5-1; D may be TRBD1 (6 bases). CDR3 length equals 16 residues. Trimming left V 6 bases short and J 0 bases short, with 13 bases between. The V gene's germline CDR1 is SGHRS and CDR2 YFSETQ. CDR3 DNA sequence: TGCGCCAGCAACAAACAGGGCGACTCTGGGGCCAACGTCCTGACTTTC. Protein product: CASNKQGDSGANVLTF.

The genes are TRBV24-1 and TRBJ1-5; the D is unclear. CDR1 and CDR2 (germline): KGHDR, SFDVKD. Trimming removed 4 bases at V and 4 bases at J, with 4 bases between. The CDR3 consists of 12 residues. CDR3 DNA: TGTGCCACCAGTGAACAGAATCAGCCCCAGCATTTT. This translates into CATSEQNQPQHF.

This CDR3 is CASSLYDKSNYGYTF. The CDR3 DNA is TGTGCCAGCAGTTTATATGACAAGTCTAACTATGGCTACACCTTC. The chain is built from TRBV28 and TRBJ1-2; D unclear. The CDR3 has 15 residues. Germline CDR1 is MDHEN and CDR2 is SYDVKM. V lost 1 base and J 0 bases, leaving 9 bases between the germline ends.

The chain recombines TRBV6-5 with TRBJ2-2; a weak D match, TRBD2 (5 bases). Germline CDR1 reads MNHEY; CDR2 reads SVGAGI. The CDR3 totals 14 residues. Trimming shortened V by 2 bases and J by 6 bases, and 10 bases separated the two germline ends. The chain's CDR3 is CASSYGLYAGELFF. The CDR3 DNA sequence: TGTGCCAGCAGTTACGGACTGTACGCCGGGGAGCTGTTTTTT.

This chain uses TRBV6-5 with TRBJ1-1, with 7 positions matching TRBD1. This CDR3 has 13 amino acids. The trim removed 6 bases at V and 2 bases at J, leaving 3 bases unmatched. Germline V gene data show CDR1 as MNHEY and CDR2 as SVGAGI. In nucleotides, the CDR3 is TGTGCCAGCAGGGGGGACAGAAACACTGAAGCTTTCTTT. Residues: CASRGDRNTEAFF.

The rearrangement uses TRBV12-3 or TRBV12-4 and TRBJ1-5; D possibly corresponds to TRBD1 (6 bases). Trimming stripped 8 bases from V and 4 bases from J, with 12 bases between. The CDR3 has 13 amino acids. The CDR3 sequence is CASGQLGNQPQHF. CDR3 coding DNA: TGTGCCAGCGGACAGCTTGGAAATCAGCCCCAGCATTTT.

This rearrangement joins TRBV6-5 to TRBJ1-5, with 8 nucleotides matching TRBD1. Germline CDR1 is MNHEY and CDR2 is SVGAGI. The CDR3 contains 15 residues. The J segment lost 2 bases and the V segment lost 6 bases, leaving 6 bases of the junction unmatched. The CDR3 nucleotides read TGTGCCAGCAGCTTGGACAGGGAGGGCAATCAGCCCCAGCATTTT. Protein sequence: CASSLDREGNQPQHF.

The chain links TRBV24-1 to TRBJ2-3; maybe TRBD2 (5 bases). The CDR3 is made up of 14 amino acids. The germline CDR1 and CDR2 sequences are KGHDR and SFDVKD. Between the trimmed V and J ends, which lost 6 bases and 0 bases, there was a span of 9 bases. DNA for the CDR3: TGTGCCACCAGTCGGGGTTTTAGCACAGATACGCAGTATTTT. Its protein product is CATSRGFSTDTQYF.

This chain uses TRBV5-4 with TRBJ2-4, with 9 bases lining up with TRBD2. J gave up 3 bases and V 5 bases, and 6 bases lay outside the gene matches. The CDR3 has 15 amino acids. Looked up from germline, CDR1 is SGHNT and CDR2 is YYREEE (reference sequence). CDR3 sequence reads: CASSSRRGGKNIQYF. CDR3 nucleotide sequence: TGTGCCAGCAGTTCTAGGCGGGGGGGCAAAAACATTCAGTACTTC.

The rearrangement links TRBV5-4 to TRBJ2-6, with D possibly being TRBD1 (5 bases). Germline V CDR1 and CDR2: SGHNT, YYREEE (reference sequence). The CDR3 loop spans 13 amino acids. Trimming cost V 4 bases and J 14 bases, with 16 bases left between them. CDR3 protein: CASSRSGLGILTF. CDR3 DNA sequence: TGTGCCAGCAGCCGATCAGGGCTGGGGATCCTGACTTTC.

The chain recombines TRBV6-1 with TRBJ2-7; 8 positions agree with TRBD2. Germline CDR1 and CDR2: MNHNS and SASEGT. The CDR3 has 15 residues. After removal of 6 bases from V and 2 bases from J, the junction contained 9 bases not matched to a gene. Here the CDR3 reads CASRERELGAYEQYF. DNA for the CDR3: TGTGCCAGCAGGGAGCGGGAGTTGGGGGCCTACGAGCAGTACTTC.

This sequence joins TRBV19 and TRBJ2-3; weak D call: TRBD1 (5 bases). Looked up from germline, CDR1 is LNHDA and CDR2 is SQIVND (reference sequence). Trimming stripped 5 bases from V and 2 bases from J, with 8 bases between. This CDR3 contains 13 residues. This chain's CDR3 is CASSQQVTDTQYF. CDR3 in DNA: TGTGCCAGTAGTCAACAGGTCACAGATACGCAGTATTTT. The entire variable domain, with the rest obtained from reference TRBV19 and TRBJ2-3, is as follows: DGGITQSPKYLFRKEGQNVTLSCEQNLNHDAMYWYRQDPGQGLRLIYYSQIVNDFQKGDIAEGYSVSREKKESFPLTVTSAQKNPTAFYLCASSQQVTDTQYFGPGTRLTVL.

The CDR3 loop is CASSHLYSEAFF. CDR3 nucleotide sequence: TGTGCCAGCAGCCACCTTTACAGTGAAGCTTTCTTT. This chain uses TRBV14 with TRBJ1-1; D gene unclear. The CDR3 loop spans 12 amino acids. Germline CDR1 is SGHDN and CDR2 is FVKESK. Trimming took 3 bases from V and 7 from J, leaving 9 bases between them.

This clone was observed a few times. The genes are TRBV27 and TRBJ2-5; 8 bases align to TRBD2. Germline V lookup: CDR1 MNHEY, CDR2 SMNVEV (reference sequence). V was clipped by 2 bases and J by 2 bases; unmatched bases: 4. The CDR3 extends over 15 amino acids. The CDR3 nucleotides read TGTGCCAGCAGTTTAACTAGCGGCAGACAAGAGACCCAGTACTTC. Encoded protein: CASSLTSGRQETQYF.

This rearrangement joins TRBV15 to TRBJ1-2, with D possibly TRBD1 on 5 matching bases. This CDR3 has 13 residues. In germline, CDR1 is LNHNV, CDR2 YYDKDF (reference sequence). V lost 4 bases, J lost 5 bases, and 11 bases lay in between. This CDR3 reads CATSIFDSYGYTF. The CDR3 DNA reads TGTGCCACCAGCATCTTCGACAGTTATGGCTACACCTTC.

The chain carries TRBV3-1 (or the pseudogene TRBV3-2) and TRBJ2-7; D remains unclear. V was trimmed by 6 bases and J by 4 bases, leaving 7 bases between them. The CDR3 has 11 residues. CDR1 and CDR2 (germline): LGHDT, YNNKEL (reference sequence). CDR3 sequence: CASSSTYEQYF. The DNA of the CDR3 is TGTGCCAGCAGTTCAACATACGAGCAGTACTTC.

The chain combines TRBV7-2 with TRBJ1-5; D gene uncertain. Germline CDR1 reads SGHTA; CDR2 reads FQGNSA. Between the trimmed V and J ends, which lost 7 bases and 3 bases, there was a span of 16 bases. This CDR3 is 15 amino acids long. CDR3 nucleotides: TGTGCCAGCACAATGACGGGTGGGTCCAATCAGCCCCAGCATTTT. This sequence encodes CASTMTGGSNQPQHF.

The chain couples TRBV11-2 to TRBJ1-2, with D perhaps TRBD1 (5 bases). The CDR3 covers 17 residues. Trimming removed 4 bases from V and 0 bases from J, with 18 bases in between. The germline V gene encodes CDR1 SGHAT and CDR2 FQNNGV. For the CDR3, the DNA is TGTGCCAGCAGCTCCCCCCGCAAAGGGGTCGCTAACTATGGCTACACCTTC. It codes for CASSSPRKGVANYGYTF.

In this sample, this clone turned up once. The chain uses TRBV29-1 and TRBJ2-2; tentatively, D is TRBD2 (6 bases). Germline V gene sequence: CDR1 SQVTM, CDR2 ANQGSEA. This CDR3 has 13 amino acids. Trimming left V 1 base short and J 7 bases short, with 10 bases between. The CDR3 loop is CSVEAGVVGELFF. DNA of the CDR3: TGCAGCGTTGAAGCGGGGGTGGTCGGGGAGCTGTTTTTT.

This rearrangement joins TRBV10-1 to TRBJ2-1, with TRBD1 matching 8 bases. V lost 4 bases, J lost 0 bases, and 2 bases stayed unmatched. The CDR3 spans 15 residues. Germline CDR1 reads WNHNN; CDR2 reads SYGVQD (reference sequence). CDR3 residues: CASSGQGSSYNEQFF. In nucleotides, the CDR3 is TGCGCCAGCAGTGGACAGGGGAGCTCCTACAATGAGCAGTTCTTC.

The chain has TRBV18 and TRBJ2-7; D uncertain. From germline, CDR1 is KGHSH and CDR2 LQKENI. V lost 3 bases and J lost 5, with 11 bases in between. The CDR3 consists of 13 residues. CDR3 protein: CASSPPVTDEQYF. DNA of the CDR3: TGTGCCAGCTCACCGCCCGTCACGGACGAGCAGTACTTC. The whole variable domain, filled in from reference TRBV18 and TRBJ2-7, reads NAGVMQNPRHLVRRRGQEARLRCSPMKGHSHVYWYRQLPEEGLKFMVYLQKENIIDESGMPKERFSAEFPKEGPSILRIQQVVRGDSAAYFCASSPPVTDEQYFGPGTRLTVT.

This chain's CDR3 is CASSMTGQHQPQHF. Written as DNA, the CDR3 is TGTGCCAGTAGTATGACCGGACAACATCAGCCCCAGCATTTT. The chain carries TRBV19 and TRBJ1-5, with D possibly matching TRBD1 (5 bases). Germline loops: CDR1 LNHDA, CDR2 SQIVND (reference sequence). V dropped 3 bases and J dropped 5 bases, with 11 bases sitting between them. This CDR3 comprises 14 residues.

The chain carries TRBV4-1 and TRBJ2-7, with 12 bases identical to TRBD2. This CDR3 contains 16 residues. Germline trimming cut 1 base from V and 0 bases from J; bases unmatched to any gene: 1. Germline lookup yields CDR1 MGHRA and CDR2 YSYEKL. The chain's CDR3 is CASSQATSGGSYEQYF. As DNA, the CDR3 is TGCGCCAGCAGCCAAGCGACTAGCGGGGGCTCCTACGAGCAGTACTTC.